This T cell receptor (beta chain) comes out of a study of T cells in Graves' hyperthyroidism and ophthalmopathy. The authors deemed Graves' hyperthyroidism stable absent ophthalmopathy progression within 18 months. Subjects aged 18 to 65 presented with newly diagnosed hyperthyroidism of less than 2 months' duration. Clinicians diagnosed patients from clinical symptoms, serum thyroxine and TRAb, thyroid ultrasound and orbital computed tomography. Fresh peripheral blood, roughly 9.6 ml, was the source of the PBMCs. Amplification of TCR beta CDR3 regions used RNA as the template. The study used the HTBI primer set for a first-round RT-PCR of the TCR CDR3. TCRdb ran MiXCR on the multiplex PCR reads and lists one entry per CDR3 protein. The sample contains about 200,000 distinct CDR3 sequences, about a sixth of which appear only once. The clonotype was recovered from a woman in her 50s with Graves' hyperthyroidism. Material for sequencing was blood.

CDR3 nucleotides: TGCAGCGTTGAATGCACTACCAACACCGGGGAGCTGTTTTTT. Amino acids: CSVECTTNTGELFF. The chain joins TRBV29-1 to TRBJ2-2; D gene ambiguous. The V end was cut by 2 bases, the J end by 2 bases, with 9 bases between. CDR1 SQVTM and CDR2 ANQGSEA come from the germline V gene. The CDR3 consists of 14 residues.